The text below deals with one T cell receptor beta chain. Its antigen remains unidentified. No base quality information exists; no much larger clone differs at one position. These data originate in a study of control samples from healthy donors and cancer patients (TCRdb year 2020). According to the germline V gene, CDR1 reads SGDLS and CDR2 reads YYNGEE. Trimming at the junction amounts to 0 bases on V and 4 bases on J, and the germline ends lie 13 bases apart. The CDR3, from cysteine to phenylalanine, totals 15 residues. The read is trimmed to its CDR3 DNA, 45 bases read in frame from base 1. The library was made by the immunoSEQ multiplex PCR assay. The immuneACCESS repertoire file appears here via TCRdb, limited to in-frame rearrangements. These files lack a portion of the clones; in checked studies, under half of the deficit traces to unresolved V genes, and the cause of the others is not known. This sample lists some 110,000 clones; 80% to 90% were detected once. The ten most abundant clones make up 0.95% to 1.3% of the sample.

Recombination connected TRBV9 to TRBJ1-2, and the D gene may be TRBD1, 6 bases matching. The source of this sequence is a woman between 45 and 65 years old with colorectal cancer. The sample consisted of PBMCs. The DNA sequence is TGTGCCAGCAGCGTAGTGGAACAGGGTTCCTATGGCTACACCTTC. This translates into CASSVVEQGSYGYTF.